What follows describes a single TCR beta chain. The sample originates from a study of shared T cell receptors in the human thymus. The table came from immunoSEQ multiplex PCR; TCRdb's copy has only in-frame clones and leaves some out. In the table there are about 610,000 clones, roughly 90% of which are singletons. Looked up from germline, CDR1 is SGHDN and CDR2 is FVKESK. This CDR3 has 15 residues. V shed 8 bases and J shed 0 bases, with 14 bases lying between them. This same sample was also part of a study on human thymus T cells. Per that paper: In unrelated individuals, thymic repertoires overlapped highly, according to related research.

This sequence joins TRBV14 and TRBJ2-1; D is ambiguous. Material: thymocytes. The receptor's source is a boy less than two years old with a congenital heart defect. The CDR3 is CASSLPRGSYNEQFF. The DNA of the CDR3 is TGTGCCAGCTCTCTTCCCCGCGGCTCCTACAATGAGCAGTTCTTC.